This T cell receptor beta chain was sequenced in a study of regulatory T cells in long-lasting Graves disease. This clonotype was seen ten or more times. CDR3 regions were amplified by Arm-PCR using iRepertoire HTBI primers to build TCR beta libraries. TCRdb processed the multiplex PCR reads anew with MiXCR; each CDR3 protein has one entry. The sample records more than 300,000 distinct CDR3 sequences, under 20% being singletons. Time point specified: newly diagnosed GD, antithyroid drugs for less than 3 months. Following extraction of RNA from PBMCs, that RNA was used to make the TCR library. Another study also made use of these data, one on T cells in Graves' hyperthyroidism and ophthalmopathy.

The input for sequencing was peripheral blood mononuclear cells (PBMCs), taken at new diagnosis, from a patient treated with antithyroid drugs. The sequence was collected from a woman aged 18-30 years with Graves disease.

CDR3: CASKGFGITANYGYTF. The CDR3, as DNA: TGTGCCAGCAAGGGTTTCGGAATAACAGCTAACTATGGCTACACCTTC. The V gene is TRBV28, the J gene TRBJ1-2; D uncertain. Germline V CDR1 and CDR2: MDHEN, SYDVKM. Trimming shortened V by 7 bases and J by 0 bases, and 18 bases separated the two germline ends. CDR3 size: 16 residues.